The 21 T cell receptor beta chains in this list originate from one sample, sequenced in a study of read filtering for tumor transcriptome and immune sequencing. The library was built from about 400 ng RNA with molecular barcoded adaptors for alpha/delta and beta/gamma chains. TCRdb reprocessed the reads with MiXCR, giving one entry per CDR3 protein. The table lists about 62,000 distinct CDR3 sequences, roughly 19% of them singletons. Sample: a population of CD138-negative cells sorted from bone marrow. These receptors came from a donor at least 40 years old with multiple myeloma.

On this clonotype itself: A much more abundant neighbour one base away suggests this may be a read error. The V and J genes are TRBV7-8 and TRBJ2-2, with a possible D match to TRBD2 (6 bases). CDR3 length: 15 amino acids. CDR1 and CDR2 (germline): SGHVS, FQNEAQ. The CDR3 bases are TGTGCCAGCAGCACGGGACTCCTGAACACCGGGGAGCTGTCTTTT. Translating it yields CASSTGLLNTGELSF.

The table lists this clonotype with many counts. The gene calls are TRBV11-2 and TRBJ2-1; no firm D call. The CDR3 spans 12 residues. The germline CDR1 and CDR2 sequences are SGHAT and FQNNGV. The ends were cut back, 5 bases at V and 9 bases at J, with 11 bases in the middle. The DNA of the CDR3 is TGTGCCAGCAGCCCATCTGGTGTTGAGCAGTTCTTC. Translating it yields CASSPSGVEQFF.

This chain joins TRBV5-1 and TRBJ1-1, with 10 bases that match TRBD1. CDR1 is SGHRS and CDR2 is YFSETQ in the germline V gene. V lost 4 bases to trimming and J lost 6 bases; unmatched junction nucleotides: 6. CDR3 length equals 14 residues. The CDR3 region is CASSNLDRGSEAFF. CDR3 in DNA: TGCGCCAGCAGCAACCTGGACAGGGGGTCTGAAGCTTTCTTT.

This clonotype has ten or more counts. The rearrangement links TRBV3-1 to TRBJ2-1, with 10 positions matching TRBD2. In germline, CDR1 is LGHDT, CDR2 YNNKEL (reference sequence). V lost 4 bases and J lost 8; bases outside the gene matches: 14. There are 17 residues in the CDR3. The CDR3 loop reads CASSPAPSGRFNHEQFF. CDR3 in DNA: TGTGCCAGCAGCCCGGCTCCTAGCGGGAGATTTAACCATGAGCAGTTCTTC.

In the case of this clonotype: An end of the junction does not agree with germline; a read error may underlie this. This chain links TRBV9 with TRBJ1-1; D not resolved. Germline V CDR1 and CDR2: SGDLS, YYNGEE. The CDR3 consists of 13 residues. CDR3 residues: CASGVDSTTEAFF. The CDR3 region has the DNA TGTGCCAGCGGCGTAGACTCAACCACTGAAGCTTTTTTT.

This clonotype counts as medium-sized. V usage is TRBV29-1 and J usage is TRBJ2-1, with D unclear. Germline CDR1 reads SQVTM; CDR2 reads ANQGSEA. Between the trimmed V and J ends, which lost 4 bases and 0 bases, there was a span of 10 bases. The CDR3 sequence is 14 residues long. CDR3 sequence (DNA): TGCAGCGTTGCCCGCCCCCCCTCCTACAATGAGCAGTTCTTC. Translation gives CSVARPPSYNEQFF.

This clonotype was counted at least ten times. The V and J genes are TRBV7-8 and TRBJ2-6, with no clear D. Trimming removed 1 base at V and 0 bases at J, with 4 bases between. The germline gives CDR1 SGHVS, CDR2 FQNEAQ. The CDR3 covers 15 residues. Here the CDR3 reads CASSLDSSGANVLTF. As DNA, the CDR3 is TGTGCCAGCAGCTTAGACAGCTCTGGGGCCAACGTCCTGACTTTC.

As regards this clonotype: One junction end does not reproduce the germline sequence, and a read error may be involved. The chain carries TRBV5-1 and TRBJ1-1; tentatively, D is TRBD1 (6 bases). CDR1 SGHRS and CDR2 YFSETQ come from the germline V gene. The length of the CDR3 is 16 residues. Here the CDR3 reads CASSLTRAGESAEALF. The CDR3 nucleotides read TGCGCCAGCAGCTTGACCCGGGCAGGGGAGTCCGCTGAAGCTCTCTTT.

The chain is built from TRBV19 and TRBJ2-7; 7 nucleotides match TRBD1. The CDR3 length is 16 residues. The germline V gene has CDR1 LNHDA and CDR2 SQIVND (reference sequence). V shed 1 base, J shed 2 bases, and the junction held 8 bases outside the gene matches. CDR3 in amino acids: CASSIGEGAQPYEQYF. In DNA form, the CDR3 reads TGTGCCAGTAGTATAGGAGAGGGGGCGCAACCCTACGAGCAGTACTTC.

Ten or more counts support this clonotype. The gene calls are TRBV5-1 and TRBJ1-2; D unresolved. Trimming took off 0 bases at V and 1 base at J, with 7 bases between the two ends. The CDR3 has 14 residues. Germline assignment: CDR1 SGHRS and CDR2 YFSETQ. CDR3 amino acids: CASSLGQSNYGYTF. The CDR3 coding sequence is TGCGCCAGCAGCTTGGGGCAGAGTAACTATGGCTACACCTTC.

Regarding this clonotype: Because the CDR3 is missing its conserved closing phenylalanine or tryptophan, this is likely a read error. The V call is TRBV5-4, the J call TRBJ2-3; 10 bases are shared with TRBD2. Germline loops: CDR1 SGHNT, CDR2 YYREEE (reference sequence). The CDR3 runs to 15 residues. The DNA for the CDR3 is TGTGTCAGCAGCCCAGGGACTAGCGGCACAGATACGCAGTATATT. It yields the protein CVSSPGTSGTDTQYI.

This clonotype was observed many times. V is TRBV6-1 and J is TRBJ1-1, with 7 bases fitting TRBD1. The CDR3 runs to 17 residues. The V segment lost 8 bases and the J segment 3 bases; nucleotides outside the gene matches: 18. Germline values: CDR1 MNHNS, CDR2 SASEGT. The CDR3 loop reads CASAGKGAGILDTEAFF. The CDR3 DNA reads as TGTGCCAGCGCCGGTAAGGGGGCAGGGATATTGGACACTGAAGCTTTCTTT.

This clonotype was counted ten times or more. Here the CDR3 reads CSVARDRGSEQFF. DNA of the CDR3: TGCAGCGTTGCAAGGGACAGGGGGTCTGAGCAGTTCTTC. The chain carries TRBV29-1 and TRBJ2-1; 11 positions match TRBD1. The CDR3 totals 13 residues. Looked up from germline, CDR1 is SQVTM and CDR2 is ANQGSEA. V gave up 4 bases and J gave up 9 bases; unmatched junction bases: 5.

As concerns this clonotype: A much more abundant neighbour one base away suggests this may be a read error. The V and J genes are TRBV20-1 and TRBJ1-4, with TRBD1 as a possible D gene (6 bases). The germline V gene has CDR1 DFQATT and CDR2 SNEGSKA (reference sequence). The CDR3 length is 14 residues. The CDR3 DNA reads TGCAGTGCTAGTCTCCGACAGGCATGGGAAAAACTGTCTTTT. Translating it yields CSASLRQAWEKLSF.

At least ten counts were recorded for this clonotype. J is TRBJ2-2 and V is TRBV5-1, with 8 bases identical to TRBD2. In germline, CDR1 is SGHRS, CDR2 YFSETQ. This CDR3 has 17 residues. The V segment lost 0 bases and the J segment 6 bases; nucleotides outside the gene matches: 10. DNA of the CDR3: TGCGCCAGCAGCTTGGCCGGACCTAGCGGGTCTTCCGGGGAGCTGTTTTTT. This encodes CASSLAGPSGSSGELFF.

This clonotype appeared many times. The chain is built from TRBV7-8 and TRBJ2-5; 7 nucleotides line up with TRBD1. Per germline, CDR1 SGHVS and CDR2 FQNEAQ. The trim removed 6 bases at V and 5 bases at J, leaving 15 bases unmatched. The CDR3 totals 16 residues. This CDR3 reads CASRRITTGVGETQYF. The CDR3 DNA follows: TGTGCCAGCAGGCGCATCACTACAGGGGTGGGGGAGACCCAGTACTTC.

The gene calls are TRBV2 and TRBJ1-1; D might be TRBD1 (6 bases). The germline CDR1 and CDR2 sequences are SNHLY and FYNNEI. There are 13 residues in the CDR3. The V gene lost 10 bases and the J gene lost 14 bases, with 26 bases spanning the gap. This chain's CDR3 is CATRDTLNTESFF. CDR3 coding DNA: TGTGCCACGCGGGACACTTTGAACACTGAATCCTTCTTT.

Regarding this clonotype: In this CDR3 the conserved last residue, phenylalanine or tryptophan, is missing, so a read error is likely. No DNA is shown, since the ends of the CDR3 on it are uncertain; the CDR3 is the one TCRdb lists. The rearrangement joins TRBV11-2 to TRBJ2-1; no DNA check was done on the table's D call, TRBD1. CDR1 SGHAT and CDR2 FQNNGV come from the germline V gene. The CDR3 has 15 residues if both end residues are counted. The CDR3 here is CATNNAGRGYNEQLY.

This clonotype was seen at least ten times. The chain combines TRBV4-1 with TRBJ2-1, with D possibly TRBD2 on 5 matching bases. CDR3 length: 15 amino acids. Per germline, CDR1 MGHRA and CDR2 YSYEKL. Between the trimmed V and J ends, which lost 4 bases and 2 bases, there was a span of 12 bases. The CDR3, as DNA: TGCGCCAGCAGCCTTGAGGGTTCGGCCTACAATGAGCAGTTCTTC. This encodes CASSLEGSAYNEQFF.

This clonotype came up a few times. Possible read error: a much larger clone is one base away. This chain joins TRBV5-1 and TRBJ2-5, with TRBD1 identical over 7 bases. The length of the CDR3 is 14 residues. Germline trimming cut 3 bases from V and 5 bases from J; bases unmatched to any gene: 7. Germline CDR1 reads SGHRS; CDR2 reads YFSETQ. Here the CDR3 reads CASSSETGSETQYF. Written as DNA, the CDR3 is TGCGCCAGCAGCTCCGAGACAGGGTCCGAGACCCAGTACTTC.

This clonotype has at least ten counts. The chain employs TRBV9 and TRBJ2-7; 7 bases align to TRBD1. V lost 0 bases to trimming and J lost 2 bases; unmatched junction nucleotides: 8. This CDR3 has 16 residues. The germline gives CDR1 SGDLS, CDR2 YYNGEE. The CDR3 DNA is TGTGCCAGCAGCGTAGCCGGGACAGCCGCCACCTACGAGCAGTACTTC. This sequence encodes CASSVAGTAATYEQYF.